The 31 T cell receptor beta chains listed next were all sequenced from one sample in a study of blood T cell repertoires in COVID-19. Repertoires were generated with immunoSEQ multiplex PCR, while TCRdb's copy carries only in-frame clones and drops some. The sample records fewer than 300,000 clones, roughly 85% being singletons. The sequencing input was peripheral blood. The receptors derive from a man aged 45-60 years with active or convalescent COVID-19.

This clone occurred once. This sequence joins TRBV7-2 and TRBJ2-6; D is perhaps TRBD1 (6 bases). V lost 6 bases to trimming and J lost 3 bases, with 21 bases between them. The CDR3 is 18 amino acids. CDR1 is SGHTA and CDR2 is FQGNSA in the germline V gene. The CDR3 sequence: CASRPQGGSIHGANVLTF. CDR3 in DNA: TGTGCCAGCAGGCCCCAAGGGGGTAGTATTCATGGGGCCAACGTCCTGACTTTC.

The V gene is TRBV7-3, the J gene TRBJ1-4; D gene ambiguous. The germline V gene has CDR1 SGHTA and CDR2 FQGTGA. V shed 1 base and J shed 5 bases, with 11 bases lying between them. The CDR3 loop spans 15 amino acids. The CDR3, as DNA: TGTGCCAGCAGCTTAAGCGGGCAGGCCAATGAAAAACTGTTTTTT. This codes for CASSLSGQANEKLFF.

V gene TRBV5-1 combines with J gene TRBJ2-5; tentative D call: TRBD1 (7 bases). The CDR3 extends over 16 amino acids. Germline V gene sequence: CDR1 SGHRS, CDR2 YFSETQ. V was trimmed by 4 bases and J by 5 bases, leaving 21 bases between them. The CDR3 spells CASSQAAGTVYETQYF. CDR3 nucleotides: TGCGCCAGCAGCCAGGCCGCGGGGACAGTTTACGAGACCCAGTACTTC. The full variable domain, with the rest looked up from reference TRBV5-1 and TRBJ2-5, is KAGVTQTPRYLIKTRGQQVTLSCSPISGHRSVSWYQQTPGQGLQFLFEYFSETQRNKGNFPGRFSGRQFSNSRSEMNVSTLELGDSALYLCASSQAAGTVYETQYFGPGTRLLVL.

J is TRBJ2-1 and V is TRBV1; the table's D gene call, TRBD2, was not cross checked with the DNA. TRBV1 is described as a pseudogene. The CDR3 length is 17 residues. In nucleotides, the CDR3 is TGCACCAGCAGCCCTGGGACTAGCGGAGGGACCTACAATGAGCAGTTCTTC. It translates to CTSSPGTSGGTYNEQFF.

The chain carries TRBV20-1 and TRBJ2-7, with D possibly TRBD2 on 6 matching bases. The CDR3 length is 11 residues. CDR1 and CDR2 from the germline V gene are DFQATT and SNEGSKA (reference sequence). V was trimmed by 7 bases and J by 0 bases, leaving 7 bases between them. CDR3 residues: CSVRGSYEQYF. CDR3 DNA sequence: TGCAGTGTGCGGGGCTCCTACGAGCAGTACTTC.

The V gene is TRBV27, the J gene TRBJ2-7; 10 bases match TRBD2. J gave up 4 bases and V 6 bases, and 12 bases lay outside the gene matches. The CDR3 has 16 residues. Per the germline V gene, CDR1 is MNHEY and CDR2 is SMNVEV (reference sequence). CDR3 sequence reads: CASSPRASGRLYEQYF. CDR3 sequence (DNA): TGTGCCAGCAGCCCGAGGGCTAGCGGGAGATTATACGAGCAGTACTTC.

The rearrangement uses TRBV12-3 or TRBV12-4 and TRBJ1-3; D is ambiguous. This CDR3 contains 13 residues. V lost 6 bases, J lost 4 bases, and 10 bases lay in between. The CDR3 DNA is TGTGCCAGCAGCACGAGGCCGGGAAACACCATATATTTT. It translates to CASSTRPGNTIYF.

The CDR3 region is CSASRGRQQFF. CDR3 DNA: TGCAGTGCTAGTAGGGGTCGGCAGCAGTTCTTC. The V gene is TRBV20-1, the J gene TRBJ2-1; perhaps TRBD1 as D (5 bases). The CDR3 has 11 residues. Germline CDR1 reads DFQATT; CDR2 reads SNEGSKA (reference sequence). Trimming took off 3 bases at V and 11 bases at J, with 11 bases between the two ends.

The chain employs TRBV7-2 and TRBJ2-5; 8 bases agree with TRBD1. With 5 bases clipped from V and 2 bases from J, the junction kept 4 bases outside the gene matches. Germline CDR1 is SGHTA and CDR2 is FQGNSA. The CDR3 has 14 residues. CDR3 protein: CASSSGQGQETQYF. The DNA of the CDR3 is TGTGCCAGCAGCAGCGGACAGGGACAAGAGACCCAGTACTTC.

This clone was recorded only once. The chain couples TRBV10-3 to TRBJ1-2; TRBD1 matches at 9 bases. V trimming: 10 bases; J trimming: 2 bases; junction bases outside the gene matches: 5. From germline, CDR1 is ENHRY and CDR2 SYGVKD. The CDR3 contains 13 residues. The chain's CDR3 is CATAGTGNYGYTF. The CDR3 DNA follows: TGTGCCACCGCCGGGACAGGGAACTATGGCTACACCTTC.

This clone was seen a single time. The chain combines TRBV4-3 with TRBJ2-4, with 8 bases aligning to TRBD2. This CDR3 comprises 15 residues. Germline trimming cut 1 base from V and 7 bases from J; bases unmatched to any gene: 6. The germline V gene has CDR1 LGHNA and CDR2 YSLEER. The CDR3 sequence: CASSQVSGRANIQYF. The CDR3 nucleotides are TGCGCCAGCAGCCAAGTCTCCGGGAGGGCGAACATTCAGTACTTC.

This clone has only one observation. This sequence joins TRBV18 and TRBJ1-3, with TRBD1 matching 9 bases. J lost 4 bases, V lost 3 bases, and 4 bases had no gene match. CDR1 KGHSH and CDR2 LQKENI come from the germline V gene. This CDR3 has 15 residues. Here the CDR3 DNA reads TGTGCCAGCTCACCGGGACAGGGAGGCGGAAACACCATATATTTT. Translation: CASSPGQGGGNTIYF.

A few counts support this clone. This chain links TRBV28 with TRBJ1-2; no clear D. Germline lookup yields CDR1 MDHEN and CDR2 SYDVKM. V was trimmed by 9 bases and J by 4 bases, leaving 6 bases between them. The CDR3 contains 10 residues. The CDR3 DNA sequence: TGTGCCAGTTCTCCCTATGGCTACACCTTC. The encoded protein is CASSPYGYTF.

V usage is TRBV7-8 and J usage is TRBJ1-1, with a weak D call TRBD1 (6 bases). CDR1 is SGHVS and CDR2 is FQNEAQ in the germline V gene. The CDR3 totals 15 residues. V was shortened by 3 bases and J by 0 bases, with 11 bases between the two germline ends. CDR3 sequence reads: CASSFDRWMNTEAFF. CDR3 nucleotides: TGTGCCAGCAGCTTTGACAGGTGGATGAACACTGAAGCTTTCTTT.

In nucleotides, the CDR3 is TGTGCCAGCAGCCCCGACAGGGCGGATGAAAAACTGTTTTTT. Encoded protein: CASSPDRADEKLFF. This sequence joins TRBV7-2 and TRBJ1-4, with 7 bases identical to TRBD1. The germline V gene encodes CDR1 SGHTA and CDR2 FQGNSA. CDR3 length: 14 residues. The trim removed 5 bases at V and 6 bases at J, leaving 6 bases unmatched.

The rearrangement links TRBV10-3 to TRBJ1-4, with D tentatively TRBD1 (5 bases). Germline V gene sequence: CDR1 ENHRY, CDR2 SYGVKD. This CDR3 is built from 14 residues. Trimming removed 10 bases from V and 0 bases from J, with 12 bases in between. The CDR3 DNA sequence: TGTGCCACGAGAGACAGTGCAACTAATGAAAAACTGTTTTTT. This translates into CATRDSATNEKLFF.

This clone is a singleton in its sample. The V and J genes are TRBV19 and TRBJ2-7; 8 bases align to TRBD1. The CDR3 covers 14 residues. Per the germline V gene, CDR1 is LNHDA and CDR2 is SQIVND (reference sequence). With V trimmed by 5 bases and J by 3 bases, 6 bases remained unmatched. The CDR3 DNA reads TGTGCCAGTAGTGGGGGACAGGCGGACTACGAGCAGTACTTC. It yields the protein CASSGGQADYEQYF.

This clone was seen just once. The rearrangement uses TRBV6-1 and TRBJ2-5; a weak D match, TRBD1 (5 bases). Germline CDR1 MNHNS, CDR2 SASEGT. This CDR3 is built from 12 residues. Trimming left V 1 base short and J 7 bases short, with 7 bases between. The CDR3 spells CASSEEGVTQYF. The CDR3 coding sequence is TGTGCCAGCAGTGAAGAAGGGGTGACCCAGTACTTC.

The rearrangement uses TRBV27 and TRBJ1-2; D is possibly TRBD1 (5 bases). The germline V gene has CDR1 MNHEY and CDR2 SMNVEV (reference sequence). The V and J ends lost 2 bases and 5 bases respectively, with 12 bases between them. This CDR3 has 14 amino acids. Here the CDR3 DNA reads TGTGCCAGCAGTTTAAAAGGGGCAGGGTATGGCTACACCTTC. Translating it yields CASSLKGAGYGYTF.

The CDR3 nucleotides are TGTGCCAGCAGTGAATCGCGGGGTGGCTATGGCTACACCTTC. Translation gives CASSESRGGYGYTF. The V gene is TRBV6-1, the J gene TRBJ1-2; D is ambiguous. The V gene's germline CDR1 is MNHNS and CDR2 SASEGT. V was pared by 2 bases and J by 4 bases, with 11 bases between. The CDR3 consists of 14 residues.

The rearrangement links TRBV6-5 to TRBJ1-2; D is perhaps TRBD1 (6 bases). Germline V gives CDR1 MNHEY, CDR2 SVGAGI. CDR3 size: 14 residues. The V end was cut by 6 bases, the J end by 2 bases, with 13 bases between. In DNA form, the CDR3 reads TGTGCCAGCAGCGTGACAGGCCCCAACTATGGCTACACCTTC. Its protein product is CASSVTGPNYGYTF.

In its sample, this clone was seen once. The chain uses TRBV5-1 and TRBJ1-4; 12 positions match TRBD1. Per the germline V gene, CDR1 is SGHRS and CDR2 is YFSETQ. The CDR3 runs to 17 residues. The V gene end was trimmed by 4 bases and the J gene end by 3 bases; junction bases not matched to a gene: 7. The CDR3 sequence is CASSPRGQGASNEKLFF. DNA of the CDR3: TGCGCCAGCAGCCCCAGGGGACAGGGGGCGTCTAATGAAAAACTGTTTTTT.

In this sample, this clone turned up a few times. This sequence joins TRBV6-5 and TRBJ1-1; 7 bases agree with TRBD1. CDR3 size: 13 residues. Germline CDR1 MNHEY, CDR2 SVGAGI. Trimming took 6 bases from V and 2 from J; bases not matched to a gene: 3. The CDR3 bases are TGTGCCAGCAGACGGACAGGCAACACTGAAGCTTTCTTT. It specifies CASRRTGNTEAFF.

This chain joins TRBV6-8 and TRBJ1-4; a weak D match, TRBD1 (6 bases). The CDR3 consists of 12 residues. Germline CDR1 and CDR2: MNHGY and SAAAGT. The V gene lost 8 bases and the J gene lost 5 bases, with 9 bases spanning the gap. CDR3 amino acids: CASLRGNEKLFF. The CDR3 DNA reads TGTGCCAGCCTCAGGGGAAATGAAAAACTGTTTTTT.

The J gene is TRBJ1-6, the V gene TRBV6-5; D remains ambiguous. Germline values: CDR1 MNHEY, CDR2 SVGAGI. The CDR3 runs 13 residues. The V end was cut by 3 bases, the J end by 9 bases, with 9 bases between. The CDR3 here is CASSYEKLSPLHF. The DNA for the CDR3 is TGTGCCAGCAGTTATGAAAAGCTTTCACCCCTCCACTTT.

The chain recombines TRBV5-5 with TRBJ2-2; 10 bases are shared with TRBD1. J lost 6 bases, V lost 1 base, and 15 bases had no gene match. This CDR3 spans 19 amino acids. Germline CDR1 is SGHKS and CDR2 is YYEKEE (reference sequence). CDR3 in DNA: TGTGCCAGCAGCTTGCGAGACAGGGGGCTTCTTAGACCCCCCGGGGAGCTGTTTTTT. It encodes CASSLRDRGLLRPPGELFF.

The V call is TRBV6-5, the J call TRBJ2-7; 12 bases fit TRBD1. V shed 4 bases and J 6 bases; nucleotides not matched to a gene: 4. The CDR3 consists of 14 residues. The germline V gene encodes CDR1 MNHEY and CDR2 SVGAGI. The CDR3 sequence is CASSSRDRGPEQYF. The CDR3 DNA follows: TGTGCCAGCAGTTCCCGGGACAGGGGGCCCGAGCAGTACTTC.

The chain is built from TRBV29-1 and TRBJ1-1; D might be TRBD1 (6 bases). V was shortened by 6 bases and J by 6 bases, with 11 bases between the two germline ends. The CDR3 totals 11 residues. Germline V gene lookup returns CDR1 SQVTM and CDR2 ANQGSEA. This CDR3 is CSVGQTAEAFF. The CDR3 nucleotides read TGCAGCGTAGGACAGACCGCTGAAGCTTTCTTT.

This rearrangement joins TRBV30 to TRBJ1-2, with D maybe TRBD1 (6 bases). This CDR3 region has 12 residues. V was trimmed by 1 base and J by 9 bases, leaving 12 bases between them. The germline V gene has CDR1 GTSNPN and CDR2 SVGIG (reference sequence). Here the CDR3 DNA reads TGTGCCTGGAGTGGGGCAGGGGAGCGCTACACCTTC. As protein: CAWSGAGERYTF.

For the CDR3, the DNA is TGTGCCAGCAGCCATAGCGGGAGGGGAGAGACCCAGTACTTC. Translated: CASSHSGRGETQYF. V and J are TRBV11-2 and TRBJ2-5, with 11 bases identical to TRBD2. Germline V gives CDR1 SGHAT, CDR2 FQNNGV. V was pared by 5 bases and J by 4 bases, with 3 bases of the junction left unmatched. The CDR3 has 14 residues.

A single count supports this clone. The V gene is TRBV20-1, the J gene TRBJ2-3; D is unresolved. Germline lookup yields CDR1 DFQATT and CDR2 SNEGSKA (reference sequence). Deletions cut 1 base from V and 6 bases from J, with 5 bases between. The CDR3 sequence is 11 residues long. CDR3 loop: CSARARDTQYF. The CDR3 DNA sequence: TGCAGTGCTAGAGCCAGGGATACGCAGTATTTT.